This TCR beta chain was observed in a study of neoadjuvant anti-PD-1 for oral cavity cancer. Germline values: CDR1 LNHDA, CDR2 SQIVND (reference sequence). This CDR3 region has 15 residues. V lost 3 bases and J lost 4; bases outside the gene matches: 5. Produced via immunoSEQ multiplex PCR; TCRdb's table is partial and in-frame only. The sample has about 15,000 clones; around two thirds are singletons. This clone came up a few times. Stage II-IVA oral cavity squamous cell carcinoma was new and untreated by systemic or radiation therapy. The patients had HPV-negative, locally advanced oral cavity squamous cell carcinoma.

The sample in question was PBMCs, obtained before nivolumab (anti-PD-1) treatment. The sequence was obtained from a person aged 35-79 years with oral cavity squamous cell carcinoma. The chain uses TRBV19 and TRBJ2-2, with TRBD2 matching over 7 bases. CDR3 sequence reads: CASSITGLSTGELFF. The CDR3 nucleotides are TGTGCCAGTAGTATTACGGGACTAAGCACCGGGGAGCTGTTTTTT.